The table lists the clone carrying this T cell receptor (beta chain) with a few counts. This sample was included in a study of TIL therapy for anti-PD-1-resistant metastatic lung cancer. CDR3 length equals 14 residues. The germline V gene encodes CDR1 MNHEY and CDR2 SMNVEV (reference sequence). The ends were cut back, 9 bases at V and 2 bases at J, with 11 bases in the middle. This was the immunoSEQ v3 assay. This table comes from immunoSEQ multiplex PCR, and its TCRdb copy is limited to in-frame clones, with some not included. The repertoire holds about 59,000 clones, around 67% seen once, with about 2% in the top ten. Indicated time point: pre-treatment sample, taken before nivolumab and TIL therapy.

The sequences come from blood, collected at baseline. This chain connects TRBV27 to TRBJ1-6, with TRBD1 as a possible D gene (6 bases). The clonotype comes from a person between 25 and 79 years old with non-small cell lung cancer. The CDR3 is CARNRAPYNSPLHF. CDR3 DNA: TGTGCCAGAAACAGGGCACCCTATAATTCACCCCTCCACTTT.